Listed below are T cell receptor beta chains from one sample, sequenced in a study of Graves' ophthalmopathy and Graves' hyperthyroidism. TCRdb re-called the multiplex PCR reads through MiXCR, storing one row per CDR3 protein. The sample holds around 600,000 distinct CDR3 sequences, about 40% seen once. Specimen: peripheral blood. The source of these receptors is an adult man with Graves' ophthalmopathy. Each CDR3 is given with its conserved first and last residue. D genes are given only for firm matches. Clone size is stated in some rows and not others, as once, few, many or a class when expanded.

J gene | V gene | clone size | D gene | CDR3 DNA | CDR3 protein
TRBJ2-7 | TRBV4-2 | many | TRBD2 | TGTGCCAGCAGCCAAGAGACTAGCGGGATCTACGAGCAGTACTTC | CASSQETSGIYEQYF
TRBJ1-5 | TRBV7-8 | - | - | TGTGCCAGCAGCTTAGGGGCGGGTACGCAGCCCCAGCATTTT | CASSLGAGTQPQHF
TRBJ2-7 | TRBV28 | - | TRBD1 | TGTGCCAGCAGCCCTGGGGACAGGAGGGTCTACGAGCAGTACTTC | CASSPGDRRVYEQYF
TRBJ1-2 | TRBV12-3/TRBV12-4 | many | - | TGTGCCAGCAGTACCGGGACCAATATAGGCTACACCTTC | CASSTGTNIGYTF
TRBJ2-7 | TRBV11-2 | few | TRBD2 | TGTGCCAGCAGCAAGACTAGCGGGAGGTACGAGCAGTACTTC | CASSKTSGRYEQYF
TRBJ1-1 | TRBV19 | - | TRBD1 | TGTGCCAGTAGGGAGGACAGGGACTATGGCACTGAAGCTTTCTTT | CASREDRDYGTEAFF
TRBJ1-1 | TRBV9 | - | - | TGTGCCAGCAGCGCCGTGGGGGCTGAAGCTTTCTTT | CASSAVGAEAFF
TRBJ1-6 | TRBV9 | - | TRBD1 | TGTGCCAGCAGCTTAGGGGACAGGGTTGATTCACCCCTCCACTTT | CASSLGDRVDSPLHF
TRBJ2-3 | TRBV5-5 | - | - | TGTGCCAGCATCGCAGGGAACTCGGATACGCAGTATTTT | CASIAGNSDTQYF
TRBJ1-5 | TRBV5-8 | many | - | TGTGCCAGCAGCTTGGGAGACTCTAGCAATCAGCCCCAGCATTTT | CASSLGDSSNQPQHF
TRBJ1-1 | TRBV5-6 | few | - | TGTGCCAGCAGCTTGGAAGAGGGGCTGTGGAACACTGAAGCTTTCTTT | CASSLEEGLWNTEAFF
TRBJ1-1 | TRBV2 | many | TRBD1 | TGTGCCAGCAACAGGGGCGGGAACACTGAAGCTTTCTTT | CASNRGGNTEAFF
TRBJ1-4 | TRBV4-2 | few | - | TGTGCCAGCAGCCAAGACCCGCGGGGAACTAATGAAAAACTGTTTTTT | CASSQDPRGTNEKLFF
TRBJ2-3 | TRBV24-1 | few | - | TGTGCCACCAGTAGTGGGGGCGCGGATACGCAGTATTTT | CATSSGGADTQYF
TRBJ2-7 | TRBV19 | few | TRBD2 | TGTGCCAGCTCCCTCAGGCGACTAGCGGGAGGGCCGAAGGGCTCCTACGAGCAGTACTTC | CASSLRRLAGGPKGSYEQYF
TRBJ2-2 | TRBV18 | few | - | TGTGCCAGCTCACCATATGAGGGAGCGAACACCGGGGAGCTGTTTTTT | CASSPYEGANTGELFF
TRBJ2-6 | TRBV4-1 | many | - | TGCGCCAGCAACAAAGAGAGGTCTGGGGCCAACGTCCTGACTTTC | CASNKERSGANVLTF
TRBJ1-1 | TRBV25-1 | - | - | TGTGCCAGCAAAGATCCGGGGAACACTGAAGCTTTCTTT | CASKDPGNTEAFF
TRBJ1-2 | TRBV13 | - | - | TGTGCCAGCAGAGACACCACTAACTATGGCTACACCTTC | CASRDTTNYGYTF
TRBJ1-3 | TRBV6-6 | - | - | TGTGCCAGCAGTGCGCGTCCGGGGACAACGGACACCATATATTTT | CASSARPGTTDTIYF
TRBJ2-7 | TRBV20-1 | many | - | TGCAGTGCTAGTTTCAGGCCCTACGAGCAGTACTTC | CSASFRPYEQYF
TRBJ2-5 | TRBV7-2 | many | TRBD1 | TGTGCCAGCAGCCCCGGGACAGGGGGCGCGACCCAGTACTTC | CASSPGTGGATQYF
TRBJ2-1 | TRBV7-6 | - | TRBD2 | TGTGCCAGCAGCTTAGCTCTAGCGGGGGGTTTTGAGCAGTTCTTC | CASSLALAGGFEQFF
TRBJ2-7 | TRBV5-1 | few | TRBD2 | TGCGCCAGCAGCTTGGGTGGGAGGGCCCCCCACGAGCAGTACTTC | CASSLGGRAPHEQYF
TRBJ1-1 | TRBV12-3/TRBV12-4 | - | TRBD1 | TGTGCCAGCAGTACCACACAGGGGGTCGCTGAAGCTTTCTTT | CASSTTQGVAEAFF
TRBJ2-2 | TRBV29-1 | many | - | TGCAGCGTTGAAGAAGGCAGGACCTCTAACACCGGGGAGCTGTTTTTT | CSVEEGRTSNTGELFF
TRBJ2-7 | TRBV29-1 | once | - | TGCAGCGTTGGCGGGATTTCCTACGGGCAGTACTTC | CSVGGISYGQYF
TRBJ1-2 | TRBV19 | - | TRBD1 | TGTGCCAGTAATATACAACAGGGGCGGCCAAACTATGGCTACACCTTC | CASNIQQGRPNYGYTF
TRBJ2-7 | TRBV14 | few | - | TGTGCCAGCAGCCAAGAATACTACGAGCAGTACTTC | CASSQEYYEQYF
TRBJ2-7 | TRBV12-3/TRBV12-4 | few | - | TGTGCCAGCAGTGGTAAGATTTTGGGGGAAGAGCAGTACTTC | CASSGKILGEEQYF
TRBJ2-7 | TRBV9 | few | - | TGTGCCAGCAGCGTAGGGCCCCGGGACACATCCTACGAGCAGTACTTC | CASSVGPRDTSYEQYF
TRBJ2-6 | TRBV7-3 | - | TRBD1 | TGTGCCAGCAGCTTAACTCAGGGGGCGGGAGGGGCCAACGTCCTGACTTTC | CASSLTQGAGGANVLTF
TRBJ1-2 | TRBV12-3/TRBV12-4 | few | - | TGTGCCAGCACCCCGCAACAAAGTAGTGGCTACACCTTC | CASTPQQSSGYTF
TRBJ2-7 | TRBV15 | many | TRBD2 | TGTGCCACCAGCAGAGGGACTAGTCGGGACTCCTACGAGCAGTACTTC | CATSRGTSRDSYEQYF
TRBJ1-5 | TRBV2 | - | TRBD1 | TGTGCCATACAGGGGGGGCAGCCCCAGCATTTT | CAIQGGQPQHF
TRBJ1-6 | TRBV4-3 | many | TRBD1 | TGCGCCAGCAGCCAGGAAGACAGGGTGGGTAATTCACCCCTCCACTTT | CASSQEDRVGNSPLHF
TRBJ1-2 | TRBV19 | many | - | TGTGCCAGTAGTATGACCCCACAACAGGGCGGCTATGGCTACACCTTC | CASSMTPQQGGYGYTF
TRBJ2-7 | TRBV19 | many | - | TGTGCCAGTAGTATAGGGCCGATGGGATACGAGCAGTACTTC | CASSIGPMGYEQYF
TRBJ1-1 | TRBV7-2 | many | - | TGTGCCAGCAGCTTAAACCAAGACACTGAAGCTTTCTTT | CASSLNQDTEAFF
TRBJ2-3 | TRBV7-2 | few | - | TGTGCCAGCGCTAATCAGGGATATGCAGATACGCAGTATTTT | CASANQGYADTQYF
TRBJ2-2 | TRBV10-3 | - | - | TGTGCCAGCAGTTCCTTCGGGACTTGGAACACCGGGGAGCTGTTTTTT | CASSSFGTWNTGELFF
TRBJ2-7 | TRBV29-1 | many | - | TGCAGCGTTGAAGATCGGGGGAGCTCCTACGAGCAGTACTTC | CSVEDRGSSYEQYF
TRBJ2-5 | TRBV12-3/TRBV12-4 | many | - | TGTGCCAGCAGTTTACCGCCCACCCAAGAGACCCAGTACTTC | CASSLPPTQETQYF
TRBJ2-5 | TRBV7-9 | many | - | TGTGCCAGCAGCCCCCAGGGGGGGAGGACTCAAGAGACCCAGTACTTC | CASSPQGGRTQETQYF
TRBJ2-2 | TRBV7-2 | many | TRBD2 | TGTGCCAGCAATAGGCGGGGGGTGGGCACCGGGGAGCTGTTTTTT | CASNRRGVGTGELFF
TRBJ2-3 | TRBV7-7 | - | - | TGTGCTAGCAGCTTAGACCCCCGGGCTGATACGCAGTATTTT | CASSLDPRADTQYF
TRBJ1-5 | TRBV10-3 | - | - | TGTGCCAGCAGTGATCCACAGCGTTTT | CASSDPQRF
TRBJ1-2 | TRBV6-5 | many | TRBD1 | TGTGCCAGCAGTTACCCCGACAGGGCTGGCTACACCTTC | CASSYPDRAGYTF
TRBJ1-5 | TRBV25-1 | many | - | TGTGCCAGCAGTGAATGGGACAGCAATCAGCCCCAGCATTTT | CASSEWDSNQPQHF
TRBJ1-4 | TRBV4-1 | many | TRBD1 | TGCGCCAGCAGTCGGAGACAGGGGGCTGAAAAACTGTTTTTT | CASSRRQGAEKLFF
TRBJ2-3 | TRBV7-9 | - | TRBD2 | TGTGCCAGCAGCCCTCAAGCGGGGGGAACAGATACGCAGTATTTT | CASSPQAGGTDTQYF
TRBJ1-4 | TRBV4-3 | few | - | TGCGCCAGCAGCCAAGATCTGGCAGGGGATGAAAAACTGTTTTTT | CASSQDLAGDEKLFF
TRBJ2-7 | TRBV29-1 | - | - | TGCAGCGTTGAAGGGGTAGGGAACTACGAGCAGTACTTC | CSVEGVGNYEQYF